Judged by abundance, the clone carrying this T cell receptor beta chain is medium-sized. Its antigen is unidentified. With the read ending 3 residues before the CDR3 end, the germline J gene is used to fill in that end. Profiling relied on immunoSEQ multiplex PCR, and the TCRdb table lists in-frame clones only, not all of them. Altogether approximately 12,000 clones were found in the sample, and no singletons occur. The V gene lost 2 bases and the J gene lost 4 bases, with 12 bases spanning the gap. Per the germline V gene, CDR1 is KGHSH and CDR2 is LQKENI. The CDR3 consists of 15 residues. Each donor provided 5 to 8 ml of heparinized whole blood. The sample comes from a study of T cell clonality in common variable immunodeficiency. General study results and limits: Repertoire-complication correlations in CVID were limited by patient heterogeneity. In common variable immunodeficiency, TCR beta chains reportedly carried fewer deletions and N-nucleotide insertions. CVID subjects had higher TCRbeta clonality than healthy controls, most marked in about a third.

The sample comprised peripheral blood mononuclear cells. The sequence derives from a human donor with common variable immunodeficiency. The genes are TRBV18 and TRBJ2-1, with D possibly matching TRBD1 (5 bases). This chain's CDR3 is CASSPNADSYNEQFF. The DNA read from the CDR3 is TGTGCCAGCTCACCAAACGCCGACAGTTACAATGAG.